The TCR beta chain described here comes from a study of post-analysis software for immune sequencing data. CDR1 and CDR2 (germline): SEHNR, FQNEAQ (reference sequence). V gave up 6 bases and J gave up 7 bases, with 25 bases separating them. The CDR3 is 16 amino acids. This clonotype was detected once. Antigen specificity is unknown. Unique molecular identifiers were present in the TCR beta cDNA libraries. TCRdb re-derived calls from the PCR reads in MiXCR, one entry per CDR3 protein. Of a few hundred thousand distinct CDR3 sequences listed, 39% are singletons. Whole-study findings and limits: TRBV5-6, TRBV5-1 and TRBV20-1 belonged to a set of roughly five TRBV segments that were more frequent in patients than controls.

This TCR derives from a girl aged 2-10 years with multiple sclerosis. V and J are TRBV7-9 and TRBJ2-7; D could derive from TRBD1 or TRBD2 (5 bases each). Sample: blood. The CDR3 loop reads CASSFPMGELGNEQYF. CDR3 DNA sequence: TGTGCCAGCAGTTTCCCTATGGGGGAGTTGGGCAATGAGCAGTACTTC.